This T cell receptor (beta chain) was profiled in a study of regulatory T cells in long-lasting Graves disease. The authors built TCR beta libraries using iRepertoire HTBI primers and Arm-PCR of CDR3 regions. One entry per CDR3 protein, called by TCRdb with MiXCR from the multiplex PCR reads. The table lists some 430,000 distinct CDR3 sequences, around a fifth of them singletons, with roughly 6.9% in the top ten. This clonotype was seen repeatedly, ten times or more. V was cut by 2 bases and J by 8 bases, with 15 bases left in between. This CDR3 has 14 residues. Germline V gives CDR1 LNHDA, CDR2 SQIVND (reference sequence). Time point here: persistent/refractory GD, antithyroid drugs over 5 years with positive TRAb. From PBMCs, RNA was extracted and then used to make the TCR library. Tubes containing EDTA received approximately 9 milliliters of drawn peripheral blood.

This chain connects TRBV19 to TRBJ1-2; weak D call: TRBD1 (6 bases). The TCR originated in a female donor with Graves disease. The sample here was peripheral blood mononuclear cells (PBMCs), taken when the disease was refractory, from a patient treated with antithyroid drugs. In DNA, the CDR3 is TGTGCCAGTAGTATACGGACAGCTAGGAGGGGCTACACCTTC. Its translation is CASSIRTARRGYTF.